What follows are 26 T cell receptor beta chains derived from one specimen sequenced in a study of cytomegalovirus exposure and HLA in healthy donors (dated by TCRdb to between 2016 and 2019). The method was the immunoSEQ multiplex PCR assay. The multiplex PCR relied on a mix of 60 forward primers for TCR Vbeta segments and 13 reverse primers for TCR Jbeta segments. What TCRdb holds here is the immuneACCESS table cut down to in-frame rearrangements. Part of the clones is not present; checked against another copy, under half of the missing clones reflect an unresolved V gene, and the others are unexplained. The sample has roughly 100,000 clones on record, 65% to 85% of them singletons. 5% to 6.5% of the sample is taken by the ten largest. The sample taken for sequencing was PBMCs. All receptors come from a man between 18 and 29 years old in good health and CMV-seronegative.

The chain employs TRBV25-1 and TRBJ2-7; 7 bases are a match to TRBD1. Germline CDR1 MGHDK, CDR2 SYGVNS. The length of the CDR3 is 14 residues. Losses at the gene ends were 3 bases for V and 2 bases for J; bases not matched to a gene: 4. CDR3 protein: CASSDPGQTYEQYF. The CDR3 DNA reads TGTGCCAGCAGTGACCCGGGACAGACCTACGAGCAGTACTTC.

The chain combines TRBV18 with TRBJ2-7, with TRBD2 matching 12 bases. Trimming at V came to 5 bases and at J to 0 bases, leaving 11 bases not matched to a gene. The length of the CDR3 is 18 residues. The germline V gene has CDR1 KGHSH and CDR2 LQKENI. CDR3 amino acids: CASSEPGLAGTSSYEQYF. The CDR3 coding sequence is TGTGCCAGCTCAGAACCGGGACTAGCGGGCACTAGCTCCTACGAGCAGTACTTC.

The table lists this clone with a count of one. The chain combines TRBV27 with TRBJ2-1; D is uncertain. Between the trimmed V and J ends, which lost 5 bases and 8 bases, there was a span of 13 bases. Germline CDR1 reads MNHEY; CDR2 reads SMNVEV (reference sequence). The length of the CDR3 is 13 residues. CDR3 loop: CASSRLVADEQFF. In DNA, the CDR3 is TGTGCCAGCAGTAGGCTGGTTGCGGATGAGCAGTTCTTC.

The chain employs TRBV27 and TRBJ1-1; 7 bases map to TRBD1. This CDR3 comprises 13 residues. Germline CDR1 is MNHEY and CDR2 is SMNVEV (reference sequence). After removal of 8 bases from V and 5 bases from J, the junction contained 8 bases not matched to a gene. The CDR3 here is CASGQDRRTEAFF. CDR3 nucleotide sequence: TGTGCCAGCGGCCAGGACAGGCGGACTGAAGCTTTCTTT.

V and J are TRBV5-6 and TRBJ1-6, with D hard to call. CDR3 size: 12 residues. Germline values: CDR1 SGHDT, CDR2 YYEEEE. Trimming stripped 0 bases from V and 10 bases from J, with 5 bases between. The CDR3 loop reads CASSLELSPLHF. CDR3 in DNA: TGTGCCAGCAGCTTGGAACTCTCACCCCTCCACTTT.

The table lists this clone with a count of one. The V and J genes are TRBV28 and TRBJ2-1; 9 bases line up with TRBD2. The germline V gene encodes CDR1 MDHEN and CDR2 SYDVKM. The junction had 12 bases not matched to a gene; V was cut back by 6 bases and J by 6 bases. The CDR3 loop spans 16 amino acids. The CDR3 sequence is CASRSEGLARSNEQFF. The DNA of the CDR3 is TGTGCCAGCAGGTCCGAAGGACTAGCGCGGAGCAATGAGCAGTTCTTC.

This chain uses TRBV5-4 with TRBJ1-2; 7 bases align to TRBD1. Germline CDR1 and CDR2: SGHNT and YYREEE (reference sequence). The CDR3 sequence is 14 residues long. Trimming at V came to 4 bases and at J to 5 bases, leaving 8 bases not matched to a gene. DNA of the CDR3: TGTGCCAGCAGCCTAACGGGACAGCCGTATGGCTACACCTTC. This encodes CASSLTGQPYGYTF.

The chain recombines TRBV18 with TRBJ2-2; a weak D match, TRBD1 (5 bases). V was clipped by 2 bases and J by 2 bases, with 9 bases between them. This CDR3 comprises 15 residues. Germline V CDR1 and CDR2: KGHSH, LQKENI. CDR3 residues: CASSPRQGNTGELFF. The DNA of the CDR3 is TGTGCCAGCTCACCAAGGCAGGGAAACACCGGGGAGCTGTTTTTT.

The chain has TRBV7-2 and TRBJ1-4, with 12 bases aligning to TRBD1. The CDR3 has 15 amino acids. Trimming cost V 1 base and J 8 bases; bases outside gene matches: 2. Germline loops: CDR1 SGHTA, CDR2 FQGNSA. Here the CDR3 reads CASSLGGTGGEKLFF. The CDR3 region has the DNA TGTGCCAGCAGCTTAGGTGGGACAGGGGGCGAAAAACTGTTTTTT.

This chain joins TRBV19 and TRBJ2-2, with 10 bases identical to TRBD1. This CDR3 comprises 16 residues. V was pared by 6 bases and J by 2 bases, with 6 bases of the junction left unmatched. Germline V CDR1 and CDR2: LNHDA, SQIVND (reference sequence). CDR3 in amino acids: CASRNRDRGNTGELFF. The CDR3 DNA reads as TGTGCCAGTAGGAACCGGGACAGGGGAAACACCGGGGAGCTGTTTTTT.

J is TRBJ1-1 and V is TRBV5-6; TRBD1 is a possible D gene (6 bases). The CDR3 is 15 amino acids. Germline V gives CDR1 SGHDT, CDR2 YYEEEE. V was trimmed by 0 bases and J by 0 bases, leaving 9 bases between them. The CDR3 sequence: CASSLGQALNTEAFF. The DNA for the CDR3 is TGTGCCAGCAGCTTGGGACAGGCCTTGAACACTGAAGCTTTCTTT.

The V and J genes are TRBV4-2 and TRBJ2-3; no clear D gene. The CDR3 loop spans 13 amino acids. Germline V CDR1 and CDR2: LGHNA, YNFKEQ. V lost 5 bases and J lost 2, with 8 bases in between. The DNA for the CDR3 is TGTGCCAGCAGCTTGGCTCCCACAGATACGCAGTATTTT. Amino acid sequence: CASSLAPTDTQYF.

With respect to this clone: Other nucleotide sequences from this sample produce the same CDR3. This sequence joins TRBV18 and TRBJ2-5, with a tentative D call TRBD1 (6 bases). The V end lost 2 bases, the J end lost 3 bases, and 7 bases lay between the germline ends. Germline V gives CDR1 KGHSH, CDR2 LQKENI. The CDR3 has 13 amino acids. The CDR3 nucleotides are TGTGCCAGCTCACCAAGGACAGAAGAGACCCAGTACTTC. Its protein is CASSPRTEETQYF.

DNA for the CDR3: TGTGCCAGCAGCTTAGTAGAGGGGGACTATGGCTACACCTTC. This sequence encodes CASSLVEGDYGYTF. The chain carries TRBV7-2 and TRBJ1-2; weak D call: TRBD1 (6 bases). Trimming took 1 base from V and 3 from J, leaving 9 bases between them. This CDR3 has 14 residues. Germline V CDR1 and CDR2: SGHTA, FQGNSA.

This clone has only a few counts. The chain has TRBV6-1 and TRBJ1-5, with D possibly TRBD1 on 6 matching bases. The ends were cut back, 5 bases at V and 4 bases at J, with 6 bases in the middle. CDR1 is MNHNS and CDR2 is SASEGT in the germline V gene. This CDR3 contains 12 residues. CDR3 protein: CASSTGNQPQHF. For the CDR3, the DNA is TGTGCCAGCAGTACAGGGAATCAGCCCCAGCATTTT.

CDR3 DNA sequence: TGTGCCAGCAGTTACGCAGGCTACGAGCAGTACTTC. Translation gives CASSYAGYEQYF. The chain recombines TRBV6-5 with TRBJ2-5, with no clear D. The DNA end is more similar to TRBJ2-7, so the J call may be wrong. Germline V gene sequence: CDR1 MNHEY, CDR2 SVGAGI. The CDR3 totals 12 residues.

The chain has TRBV28 and TRBJ2-5, with D possibly TRBD1 on 6 matching bases. CDR3 size: 15 residues. CDR1 is MDHEN and CDR2 is SYDVKM in the germline V gene. Trimming pared 3 bases from V and 2 bases from J, leaving 13 bases between. The CDR3 is CASSFLVGQQETQYF. CDR3 nucleotide sequence: TGTGCCAGCAGTTTTCTCGTTGGACAGCAAGAGACCCAGTACTTC.

The rearrangement uses TRBV12-2 and TRBJ2-5; no check of the table's D call, TRBD2, against the DNA was made. TRBV12-2 is noted as a pseudogene. The CDR3 covers 15 residues. Written as DNA, the CDR3 is TGTGCAAGTCGCTTAGCCCTACTAGCGGGAGAGACCCAGTACTTC. As protein: CASRLALLAGETQYF.

The genes are TRBV10-3 and TRBJ2-5; 7 nucleotides agree with TRBD1. Germline V gene sequence: CDR1 ENHRY, CDR2 SYGVKD. The CDR3 is 14 residues long. V lost 5 bases, J lost 1 base, and 4 bases stayed unmatched. The DNA of the CDR3 is TGTGCCATCAGTCGGGACAGAGTCCAAGAGACCCAGTACTTC. Residues: CAISRDRVQETQYF.

The V call is TRBV19, the J call TRBJ1-1; D gene ambiguous. The V end lost 2 bases, the J end lost 11 bases, and 12 bases lay between the germline ends. The CDR3 loop spans 12 amino acids. Germline CDR1 and CDR2: LNHDA and SQIVND (reference sequence). The CDR3 sequence is CASSIWEGWAFF. The CDR3 DNA follows: TGTGCCAGTAGTATATGGGAGGGTTGGGCTTTCTTT.

This clone has just a few counts. The chain has TRBV19 and TRBJ1-2; 7 positions match TRBD1. The CDR3 length is 13 residues. Looked up from germline, CDR1 is LNHDA and CDR2 is SQIVND (reference sequence). V shed 4 bases, J shed 4 bases, and the junction held 3 bases outside the gene matches. The CDR3: CASSTRDSYGYTF. The CDR3 bases are TGTGCCAGTAGTACCCGGGACAGCTATGGCTACACCTTC.

This chain joins TRBV19 and TRBJ2-7, with a weak D call TRBD2 (6 bases). The CDR3 length is 14 residues. V was shortened by 5 bases and J by 1 base, with 12 bases between the two germline ends. CDR1 LNHDA and CDR2 SQIVND come from the germline V gene (reference sequence). The CDR3 here is CASSAGRKSYEQYF. The CDR3 coding sequence is TGTGCCAGTAGTGCGGGACGTAAATCCTACGAGCAGTACTTC.

V is TRBV4-2 and J is TRBJ2-3; 10 bases match TRBD2. The V and J ends lost 4 bases and 4 bases, in that order; junction bases with no gene match: 11. CDR1 LGHNA and CDR2 YNFKEQ come from the germline V gene. This CDR3 region has 17 residues. CDR3 in DNA: TGTGCCAGCAGCCTGGAGGGCAGCGGGAGGGCCCCAGATACGCAGTATTTT. Translating gives CASSLEGSGRAPDTQYF.

This clone was recorded once. This rearrangement joins TRBV6-1 to TRBJ1-4; 11 bases line up with TRBD1. Germline values: CDR1 MNHNS, CDR2 SASEGT. V lost 2 bases to trimming and J lost 10 bases; unmatched junction nucleotides: 6. There are 15 residues in the CDR3. The CDR3 spells CASSEIGTGGGKLFF. In DNA form, the CDR3 reads TGTGCCAGCAGTGAAATTGGGACAGGGGGGGGAAAACTGTTTTTT.

In this sample, this clone turned up a few times. J is TRBJ2-2 and V is TRBV6-5; TRBD2 matches 7 bases. Losses at the gene ends were 2 bases for V and 1 base for J; bases not matched to a gene: 4. This CDR3 comprises 16 residues. Germline CDR1 reads MNHEY; CDR2 reads SVGAGI. The CDR3 region has the DNA TGTGCCAGCAGTTACCTGACTAGCCGGAACACCGGGGAGCTGTTTTTT. Its protein is CASSYLTSRNTGELFF.

The rearrangement links TRBV10-2 to TRBJ2-7, with D maybe TRBD2 (5 bases). V dropped 5 bases and J dropped 3 bases, with 17 bases sitting between them. The CDR3 runs 15 residues. Germline V gene data show CDR1 as WSHSY and CDR2 as SAAADI. The CDR3 spells CASSRPRGNDYEQYF. As DNA, the CDR3 is TGCGCCAGCAGTCGACCCCGGGGAAATGACTACGAGCAGTACTTC.